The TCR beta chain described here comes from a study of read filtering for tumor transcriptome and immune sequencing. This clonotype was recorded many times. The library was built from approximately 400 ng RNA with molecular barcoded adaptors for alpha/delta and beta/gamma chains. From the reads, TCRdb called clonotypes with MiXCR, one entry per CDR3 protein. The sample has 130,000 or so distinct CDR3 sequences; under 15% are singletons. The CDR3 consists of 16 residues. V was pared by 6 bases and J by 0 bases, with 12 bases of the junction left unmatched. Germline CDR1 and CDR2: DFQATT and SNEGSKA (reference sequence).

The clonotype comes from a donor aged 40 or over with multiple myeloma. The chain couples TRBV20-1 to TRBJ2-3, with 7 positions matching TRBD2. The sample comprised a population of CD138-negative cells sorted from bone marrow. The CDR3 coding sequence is TGCAGTGCACCTAGCGGATTGCCTGCTAGCACAGATACGCAGTATTTT. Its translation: CSAPSGLPASTDTQYF.